This T cell receptor beta chain emerged from a study of PD-1 blockade in classical Hodgkin lymphoma. Whole-study context: Patients received nivolumab 3 mg/kg intravenously every 2 weeks.

In the case of this clone: Its target is unknown.

The CDR3 is made up of 17 amino acids. Germline CDR1 reads LGHNA; CDR2 reads YSLEER. V was cut by 0 bases and J by 1 base, with 16 bases left in between. The sample's time point: cycle 4 day 1 (C4D1), after less than seven weeks of nivolumab. All patients experienced relapse after autologous stem cell transplantation, and brentuximab vedotin exposure was variable. Overall study findings and caveats: There remain no defined causes for the repertoire differences, which possibly reflect disease activity or prior therapy. Baseline TCR diversity was reportedly lower in newly diagnosed patients than healthy donors.

Repertoires were generated with immunoSEQ multiplex PCR, while TCRdb's copy carries only in-frame clones and drops some. The table includes around 31,000 clones, around 81% detected once. This sequence joins TRBV4-3 and TRBJ2-7; weak D call: TRBD2 (5 bases). Here the sequenced sample was peripheral blood mononuclear cells (PBMCs), taken before the fourth cycle of nivolumab. The origin of this receptor is a human donor with classical Hodgkin lymphoma. The CDR3 bases are TGCGCCAGCAGCCAAGAGTGGGAGCGGATACCTTCCTACGAGCAGTACTTC. This codes for CASSQEWERIPSYEQYF.